The 25 T cell receptor beta chains in this list originate from one sample, sequenced in a study of blood T cell repertoires in COVID-19. The table came from immunoSEQ multiplex PCR; TCRdb's copy has only in-frame clones and leaves some out. The sample contains a few hundred thousand clones, roughly 90% of which appear only once. The material sequenced was peripheral blood. These receptors came from a man aged 18 to 30 who had recovered from COVID-19.

This chain connects TRBV2 to TRBJ1-3; D is possibly TRBD1 (6 bases). The V and J ends lost 8 bases and 14 bases respectively, with 19 bases between them. CDR1 is SNHLY, CDR2 FYNNEI, per germline. The CDR3 length is 12 residues. The CDR3 DNA reads TGTGCCAGCGGACCGCCCCTAACAGGGTTATATTTT. This sequence encodes CASGPPLTGLYF.

The chain recombines TRBV5-4 with TRBJ2-7; 7 bases line up with TRBD1. The CDR3 contains 14 residues. Losses at the gene ends were 5 bases for V and 6 bases for J; bases not matched to a gene: 11. From germline, CDR1 is SGHNT and CDR2 YYREEE (reference sequence). The CDR3 loop reads CASSKQGNGREQYF. CDR3 bases: TGTGCCAGCAGTAAACAGGGGAATGGTCGCGAGCAGTACTTC.

CDR3 in amino acids: CASSLDALPLPDTQYF. In DNA form, the CDR3 reads TGTGCCAGCAGCTTGGATGCGCTCCCCCTCCCCGATACGCAGTATTTT. The rearrangement joins TRBV5-6 to TRBJ2-3; no clear D gene. With 0 bases removed from V and 6 bases from J, the gap between germline ends came to 17 bases. This CDR3 has 16 residues. The germline gives CDR1 SGHDT, CDR2 YYEEEE.

The rearrangement links TRBV19 to TRBJ2-1, with 7 bases matching TRBD2. Per the germline V gene, CDR1 is LNHDA and CDR2 is SQIVND (reference sequence). This CDR3 has 22 residues. J gave up 5 bases and V 3 bases, and 28 bases lay outside the gene matches. The CDR3 coding sequence is TGTGCCAGTAGTATCAAGGCCGGGGGGTTGGTTGAACGTCCAGGCCGGGACAATGAGCAGTTCTTC. It specifies CASSIKAGGLVERPGRDNEQFF.

The genes are TRBV11-1 and TRBJ1-2; D ambiguous. V was clipped by 5 bases and J by 7 bases, with 14 bases between them. This CDR3 spans 13 amino acids. Germline CDR1 SGHAT, CDR2 FQDESV (reference sequence). The CDR3 sequence is CASSPHSHSGYTF. CDR3 DNA sequence: TGTGCCAGCAGCCCGCACTCCCACAGTGGCTACACCTTC.

The chain couples TRBV7-5 to TRBJ2-7; the tabulated D call, TRBD2, remains unverified against the DNA. TRBV7-5 counts as a pseudogene. This CDR3 has 16 amino acids. CDR3 DNA: TGTGCCAGAAGCTTAGTTTCCGGGTCCGTCTCCTACGAGCAGTACTTC. Translation: CARSLVSGSVSYEQYF.

This chain joins TRBV9 and TRBJ1-1; D uncertain. In germline, CDR1 is SGDLS, CDR2 YYNGEE. The CDR3 loop spans 12 amino acids. The ends were cut back, 4 bases at V and 3 bases at J, with 7 bases in the middle. CDR3 DNA: TGTGCCAGCAGCCCAGGTGACACTGAAGCTTTCTTT. Protein product: CASSPGDTEAFF.

This chain links TRBV5-5 with TRBJ2-5; perhaps TRBD2 as D (5 bases). V dropped 2 bases and J dropped 5 bases, with 19 bases sitting between them. The CDR3 covers 16 residues. Germline loops: CDR1 SGHKS, CDR2 YYEKEE (reference sequence). CDR3 nucleotide sequence: TGTGCCAGCAGCTTATTTGGTTGGACGAGGGAGGAGACCCAGTACTTC. It is translated as CASSLFGWTREETQYF. The full variable domain, in which reference TRBV5-5 and TRBJ2-5 provide the parts outside the CDR3, is DAGVTQSPTHLIKTRGQQVTLRCSPISGHKSVSWYQQVLGQGPQFIFQYYEKEERGRGNFPDRFSARQFPNYSSELNVNALLLGDSALYLCASSLFGWTREETQYFGPGTRLLVL.

The rearrangement links TRBV4-2 to TRBJ2-1; 14 positions agree with TRBD2. The CDR3 has 20 residues. Per germline, CDR1 LGHNA and CDR2 YNFKEQ. The junction had 11 bases not matched to a gene; V was cut back by 1 base and J by 3 bases. As DNA, the CDR3 is TGTGCCAGCAGCCAAGTCGGGACTAGCGGGAGAAAGTTGAACTACAATGAGCAGTTCTTC. This codes for CASSQVGTSGRKLNYNEQFF.

This chain joins TRBV5-1 and TRBJ2-7; a possible D gene is TRBD2 (6 bases). Germline V gene data show CDR1 as SGHRS and CDR2 as YFSETQ. The CDR3 covers 14 residues. V lost 0 bases and J 5 bases, leaving 12 bases between the germline ends. The CDR3, as DNA: TGCGCCAGCAGCTTGGCCGGGAGTTACGACGAGCAGTACTTC. As protein: CASSLAGSYDEQYF.

The genes are TRBV9 and TRBJ1-1; 7 positions match TRBD1. This CDR3 has 14 residues. Trimming at V came to 4 bases and at J to 0 bases, leaving 3 bases not matched to a gene. CDR1 is SGDLS and CDR2 is YYNGEE in the germline V gene. CDR3 sequence reads: CASSLRGMNTEAFF. In nucleotides, the CDR3 is TGTGCCAGCAGCCTCAGGGGGATGAACACTGAAGCTTTCTTT.

This clone was seen a single time. The gene calls are TRBV5-4 and TRBJ2-5; D unclear. V was trimmed by 4 bases and J by 3 bases, leaving 13 bases between them. The germline V gene encodes CDR1 SGHNT and CDR2 YYREEE (reference sequence). The CDR3 is 14 amino acids. The CDR3, as DNA: TGTGCCAGCAGCGCGGTGGGTCAGAAAGAGACCCAGTACTTC. Translated: CASSAVGQKETQYF.

The genes are TRBV19 and TRBJ2-7, with D perhaps matching TRBD1 (6 bases). Trimming shortened V by 6 bases and J by 5 bases, and 17 bases separated the two germline ends. This CDR3 comprises 14 residues. Germline CDR1 reads LNHDA; CDR2 reads SQIVND (reference sequence). The CDR3 region is CASSTQGRGNEQYF. The CDR3 nucleotides read TGTGCCAGTAGCACCCAGGGGCGCGGAAACGAGCAGTACTTC.

This chain links TRBV5-1 with TRBJ2-1; 8 bases are shared with TRBD1. CDR3 length equals 14 residues. The V gene end was trimmed by 8 bases and the J gene end by 8 bases; junction bases not matched to a gene: 12. From germline, CDR1 is SGHRS and CDR2 YFSETQ. CDR3 loop: CASTRDRYNHEQFF. The CDR3 DNA sequence: TGCGCCAGTACCCGGGACAGGTACAACCATGAGCAGTTCTTC.

This clone has just one count. Here the CDR3 DNA reads TGTGCCAGCAAAGAAGACAGGGACTATGGCTACACCTTC. Amino acid sequence: CASKEDRDYGYTF. The genes are TRBV21-1 and TRBJ1-2; the table's D call, TRBD1, has no DNA check behind it. TRBV21-1 is designated a pseudogene. This CDR3 contains 13 residues.

This clone was recorded once. The chain employs TRBV6-1 and TRBJ2-3; 12 bases line up with TRBD1. V lost 2 bases and J lost 5; bases outside the gene matches: 14. The CDR3 runs 19 residues. Germline loops: CDR1 MNHNS, CDR2 SASEGT. The DNA for the CDR3 is TGTGCCAGCAGTGAAAGGGGGACAGGGGGCCCTGGATTTTTAGATACGCAGTATTTT. Amino acid sequence: CASSERGTGGPGFLDTQYF.

As concerns this clone: Other DNA sequences of this sample code for an identical CDR3. V is TRBV7-3 and J is TRBJ1-1; D might be TRBD1 (5 bases). The V end was cut by 5 bases, the J end by 1 base, with 8 bases between. Germline V gene data show CDR1 as SGHTA and CDR2 as FQGTGA. The CDR3 is 13 amino acids. The CDR3 region has the DNA TGTGCCAGCAGCCCCGGGGGGAACACTGAAGCTTTCTTT. Encoded protein: CASSPGGNTEAFF.

The CDR3 reads CAIRGRADTQYF. The CDR3 DNA follows: TGTGCCATCAGGGGGCGCGCAGATACGCAGTATTTT. V gene TRBV10-3 combines with J gene TRBJ2-3; TRBD1 is a possible D gene (5 bases). Between the trimmed V and J ends, which lost 6 bases and 4 bases, there was a span of 8 bases. This CDR3 is built from 12 residues. Looked up from germline, CDR1 is ENHRY and CDR2 is SYGVKD.

V and J are TRBV19 and TRBJ1-2; D might be TRBD1 (6 bases). CDR3 length equals 15 residues. The ends were cut back, 1 base at V and 3 bases at J, with 12 bases in the middle. The V gene's germline CDR1 is LNHDA and CDR2 SQIVND (reference sequence). The CDR3 is CASSIGIQGDYGYTF. In DNA form, the CDR3 reads TGTGCCAGTAGTATAGGCATACAGGGAGACTATGGCTACACCTTC. The full variable domain, with the rest looked up from reference TRBV19 and TRBJ1-2, is DGGITQSPKYLFRKEGQNVTLSCEQNLNHDAMYWYRQDPGQGLRLIYYSQIVNDFQKGDIAEGYSVSREKKESFPLTVTSAQKNPTAFYLCASSIGIQGDYGYTFGSGTRLTVV.

V gene TRBV27 combines with J gene TRBJ1-3; D is perhaps TRBD1 (6 bases). Germline lookup yields CDR1 MNHEY and CDR2 SMNVEV (reference sequence). The CDR3 runs 16 residues. V lost 6 bases, J lost 0 bases, and 15 bases lay in between. The CDR3 DNA sequence: TGTGCCAGCAGCAAGGGACATTTTAGCTCTGGAAACACCATATATTTT. Encoded protein: CASSKGHFSSGNTIYF.

The chain is built from TRBV14 and TRBJ1-2; tentatively, D is TRBD1 (5 bases). Germline V gene data show CDR1 as SGHDN and CDR2 as FVKESK. The V gene lost 1 base and the J gene lost 2 bases, with 8 bases spanning the gap. The CDR3 is 14 residues long. In nucleotides, the CDR3 is TGTGCCAGCAGCCAAGGTCGACAGAACTATGGCTACACCTTC. Encoded protein: CASSQGRQNYGYTF.

In DNA, the CDR3 is TGTGCCAGCAGCTTAGAGTACACTGAAGCTTTCTTT. Its translation: CASSLEYTEAFF. The chain links TRBV5-4 to TRBJ1-1; D unclear. The CDR3 has 12 residues. Per germline, CDR1 SGHNT and CDR2 YYREEE (reference sequence). V shed 2 bases and J shed 3 bases, with 5 bases lying between them.

This chain joins TRBV6-5 and TRBJ1-2; 7 bases line up with TRBD1. Per germline, CDR1 MNHEY and CDR2 SVGAGI. Germline trimming cut 5 bases from V and 0 bases from J; bases unmatched to any gene: 6. The CDR3 has 15 residues. The CDR3 nucleotides are TGTGCCAGCAGTCCGACAGGGACAGCTAACTATGGCTACACCTTC. As protein: CASSPTGTANYGYTF.

The chain links TRBV7-2 to TRBJ1-5; D uncertain. The ends were cut back, 4 bases at V and 1 base at J, with 14 bases in the middle. CDR3 length: 16 residues. Germline V gene sequence: CDR1 SGHTA, CDR2 FQGNSA. Here the CDR3 reads CASSSQWEGSNQPQHF. Written as DNA, the CDR3 is TGTGCCAGCAGCTCCCAGTGGGAGGGCAGCAATCAGCCCCAGCATTTT.

The V gene is TRBV18, the J gene TRBJ1-5, with a weak D call TRBD1 (6 bases). The length of the CDR3 is 16 residues. The ends were cut back, 3 bases at V and 6 bases at J, with 18 bases in the middle. The germline CDR1 and CDR2 sequences are KGHSH and LQKENI. The CDR3 region is CASSPPGGGPGQPQHF. The CDR3 nucleotides are TGTGCCAGCTCACCCCCGGGGGGGGGCCCTGGTCAGCCCCAGCATTTT.